This record concerns one TCR beta chain sequence. Its antigen is not known. The data belong to a study of radiotherapy plus CTLA-4 blockade in lung cancer. For the study at large: In approximately 17% of patients, objective responses were seen; 30% to 35% had disease control.

Overall study findings and caveats: Response, reportedly, was best predicted by interferon-beta along with early blood T cell clone dynamics. In blood, after radiotherapy plus ipilimumab, tumor-derived TCR clones expanded.

The study gave focal radiation plus ipilimumab CTLA-4 blockade to patients with chemo-refractory metastatic non-small-cell lung cancer. The repertoire was sequenced with immunoSEQ multiplex PCR; TCRdb's copy has only in-frame clones and lacks some. Among roughly 44,000 clones listed, approximately 76% were seen once. Unmatched junction bases numbered 6, after V lost 8 bases and J lost 4 bases. Germline CDR1 is MDHEN and CDR2 is SYDVKM. This CDR3 comprises 13 residues. This receptor was obtained from a human donor with non-small cell lung cancer who had stable disease on radiotherapy plus ipilimumab. The specimen comprised peripheral blood, sampled from a patient treated with radiotherapy plus ipilimumab. The chain is built from TRBV28 and TRBJ1-2; TRBD1 aligns across 8 bases. The CDR3 spells CASGQGFFYGYTF. The CDR3 DNA reads TGTGCCAGCGGACAGGGATTCTTCTATGGCTACACCTTC.